Detailed here is one T cell receptor (beta chain). Its antigen is as yet unknown. Other DNA sequences of this sample code for an identical CDR3. The data were taken from a study of beta chain features in type 1 diabetes. Study-wide results and caveats: Reads derived from cDNA could over-represent cells showing high TCR expression. Type 1 diabetes patients had VDJ junctions that carried fewer insertions and more deletions. Researchers could not determine here whether HLA type influences TCRB rearrangement.

Germline assignment: CDR1 MDHEN and CDR2 SYDVKM. V trimming: 1 base; J trimming: 3 bases; junction bases outside the gene matches: 4. This CDR3 contains 15 residues. The whole isolated RNA underwent reverse transcription, so sequencing captured expressed TCRB transcripts. TCRdb's copy holds only in-frame clones and misses some; the assay was immunoSEQ multiplex PCR. This table has 970,000 or so clones, about 17% appearing once. This TCR came from a woman aged 18-30 years in good health. The rearrangement joins TRBV28 to TRBJ2-7, with 9 bases identical to TRBD2. Sequenced input: naive CD4+ T cells from blood. The CDR3 nucleotides read TGTGCCAGCAGTTTATCGTCTAGCGGGAACTACGAGCAGTACTTC. Amino acids: CASSLSSSGNYEQYF.